The 9 T cell receptor beta chains reported below all come from one sample, sequenced in a study of persistence of HIV-infected CD4 T cells. Their antigens are not known. An overlapping HIV-1 Gag peptide pool stimulated these cells at about 1 ug/peptide/mL. Memory cells lacking CD40L and CD69 with high CD45RO were sorted. The libraries were made with immunoSEQ version 4 in survey mode. The repertoire was sequenced with immunoSEQ multiplex PCR; TCRdb's copy has only in-frame clones and lacks some. This repertoire shows approximately 65,000 clones, approximately 75% found once; its top ten account for 1.5% to 2%. This specimen consisted of CD4+ T cells sorted from PBMCs after roughly 17-hour stimulation, obtained from a patient who received antiretroviral therapy. The receptors were gathered from an adult man with HIV who was CMV-seropositive.

The rearrangement uses TRBV29-1 and TRBJ2-3, with TRBD2 matching over 7 bases. The CDR3 runs to 13 residues. The V gene's germline CDR1 is SQVTM and CDR2 ANQGSEA. V gave up 7 bases and J gave up 6 bases; unmatched junction bases: 10. CDR3 nucleotide sequence: TGCAGCGAAGTACTAGCGTTCGGGGATACGCAGTATTTT. Encoded protein: CSEVLAFGDTQYF.

This chain connects TRBV29-1 to TRBJ2-2, with 7 bases lining up with TRBD2. The CDR3 is 14 amino acids. V was clipped by 8 bases and J by 0 bases; unmatched bases: 6. Germline V gene data show CDR1 as SQVTM and CDR2 as ANQGSEA. The CDR3 spells CSCGRGANTGELFF. In DNA, the CDR3 is TGCAGCTGTGGTCGGGGGGCGAACACCGGGGAGCTGTTTTTT.

V and J are TRBV9 and TRBJ2-1; D gene ambiguous. Per the germline V gene, CDR1 is SGDLS and CDR2 is YYNGEE. The length of the CDR3 is 16 residues. Trimming shortened V by 0 bases and J by 9 bases, and 19 bases separated the two germline ends. The CDR3 DNA sequence: TGTGCCAGCAGCGTAGATTCGGGTCCTCTAAACAGTGAGCAGTTCTTC. Translation: CASSVDSGPLNSEQFF. Full variable domain (rest looked up from reference TRBV9 and TRBJ2-1): DSGVTQTPKHLITATGQRVTLRCSPRSGDLSVYWYQQSLDQGLQFLIQYYNGEERAKGNILERFSAQQFPDLHSELNLSSLELGDSALYFCASSVDSGPLNSEQFFGPGTRLTVL.

The chain couples TRBV10-3 to TRBJ1-1; D not certain. The CDR3 is 15 residues long. The V end was cut by 4 bases, the J end by 3 bases, with 15 bases between. Germline CDR1 and CDR2: ENHRY and SYGVKD. CDR3: CAISAGLVRDTEAFF. The CDR3 DNA sequence: TGTGCCATCAGTGCGGGCCTTGTTAGGGACACTGAAGCTTTCTTT.

This chain links TRBV5-6 with TRBJ2-2, with D tentatively TRBD1 (8 bases). This CDR3 has 11 amino acids. Germline CDR1 and CDR2: SGHDT and YYEEEE. For the CDR3, the DNA is TGTGGCCTACAGGGGGGGCCTAAGCTGTTTTTT. Protein: CGLQGGPKLFF.

In its sample, this clone was seen a few times. This chain links TRBV7-9 with TRBJ1-1; D remains unclear. The V and J ends lost 4 bases and 1 base respectively, with 7 bases between them. The CDR3 is 13 residues long. Germline V gene lookup returns CDR1 SEHNR and CDR2 FQNEAQ (reference sequence). CDR3 in amino acids: CASSSRGNTEAFF. CDR3 sequence (DNA): TGTGCCAGCAGCTCACGAGGGAACACTGAAGCTTTCTTT.

The chain recombines TRBV4-1 with TRBJ1-6; TRBD1 matches 7 bases. Losses at the gene ends were 4 bases for V and 6 bases for J; bases not matched to a gene: 9. CDR3 length equals 16 residues. From germline, CDR1 is MGHRA and CDR2 YSYEKL. The CDR3 region is CASSPRQGGTNSPLHF. In nucleotides, the CDR3 is TGCGCCAGCAGCCCTCGACAGGGAGGAACTAATTCACCCCTCCACTTT.

A word on this clone: Other nucleotide sequences from this sample produce the same CDR3. The chain joins TRBV4-1 to TRBJ2-6; D might be TRBD1 (6 bases). CDR3 length equals 16 residues. Germline values: CDR1 MGHRA, CDR2 YSYEKL. The germline V and J ends were trimmed by 2 bases and 4 bases, with 12 bases remaining between them. CDR3 DNA sequence: TGCGCCAGCAGCCAACTAACAGGGTCCGGGGCCAACGTCCTGACTTTC. Translated: CASSQLTGSGANVLTF.

J is TRBJ2-7 and V is TRBV2; 7 nucleotides align to TRBD1. This CDR3 region has 18 residues. Germline V gene sequence: CDR1 SNHLY, CDR2 FYNNEI. J was trimmed by 0 bases and V by 6 bases; bases with no gene match: 17. CDR3 in amino acids: CASRASPGTAESSYEQYF. The CDR3 region has the DNA TGTGCCAGCAGGGCATCTCCGGGGACAGCTGAGAGCTCCTACGAGCAGTACTTC.